This T cell receptor (beta chain) stems from a study of blood T cell repertoires in COVID-19 (dated by TCRdb to 2020 to 2022). With regard to the full study: Samples covering the acute and convalescent phases of COVID-19 were provided by collaborators in the United States, Italy and Spain. A de-identified subject ID, COVID-19 status, age in years and sex were almost always included in the sample metadata. The samples were drawn from two sources: the first 160 participants of the ongoing ImmuneRACE study, and 1,254 subjects contributed by 6 global collaborators. HLA class I and class II types, where available, came from metadata supplied by the sample provider rather than from assay-based typing. The repertoires were made available in a free public database intended to serve as a resource for research on the immune response to SARS-CoV-2. The prospective study material was composed of cDNA or gDNA derived from T cells, B-cell-depleted T cells, or PBMCs. Subjects who had been exposed to COVID-19, were actively infected with it, or had recovered from it provided the deeply sampled blood TCRbeta repertoires that made up the dataset.

Points on this clone: The clone's antigen remains unknown. Per-nucleotide qualities are absent, and no much larger clonotype sits a single base away.

Each collaborating institution followed its own protocols to collect whole blood in K2EDTA tubes. Collaborator samples were shipped for TCRbeta analysis as frozen whole blood, isolated PBMCs, or DNA extracted from either sample type. TCRbeta CDR3 regions were amplified from genomic DNA by means of the immunoSEQ Assay, a bias-controlled multiplex PCR. Per the authors' processing: Within the assay, amplification of reference gene primers was used to estimate how many nucleated cells each sample contained. To quantify the absolute abundance of each unique TCRbeta CDR3 rearrangement, sequence reads were collapsed and filtered. For each sample, productive Simpson clonality was calculated as the square root of Simpson's diversity index across productive rearrangements. TCRdb holds this immuneACCESS table with in-frame rearrangements only. Some clones are missing; in checked studies, unresolved V genes explain under half, and the rest has no known cause. V, J and clone size are taken as reported in that table, and D and trimming were inferred from the DNA itself. Counted in this sample were roughly 100,000 clones; 70% to 90% of them appeared once. Just under 10% of the sample is taken by the ten largest.

The germline V gene (reference sequence) yields MNHNY for CDR1 and SVGAGI for CDR2. Its CDR3 holds 15 amino acids, cysteine through phenylalanine. The only DNA kept is the CDR3, 45 bases in frame from the first base. V and J are trimmed by 5 bases and 6 bases, and the gene matches miss 4 bases of the junction. Beyond this particular receptor, the publication reports: Clinical and demographic metadata were provided uncurated, with the amount varying by source and participant.

This chain joins TRBV6-6 to TRBJ2-1, with TRBD2 identical over 13 junction bases. This receptor was identified in a middle-aged man with active or convalescent COVID-19. Sequenced: peripheral blood. The nucleotide sequence is TGTGCCAGCAGTCTTACTAGCGGGGGGGCCAATGAGCAGTTCTTC. This codes for CASSLTSGGANEQFF.